This TCR beta chain was sequenced in a study of radiotherapy plus CTLA-4 blockade in lung cancer. The wider study: Objective responses occurred in approximately 18% of patients; around 30% had disease control.

The germline gives CDR1 MNHEY, CDR2 SMNVEV (reference sequence). The CDR3 loop spans 15 amino acids. V lost 2 bases and J 1 base, leaving 9 bases between the germline ends. Sequencing was performed with immunoSEQ multiplex PCR; in TCRdb, only in-frame clones are kept and a portion is missing. Among over 35,000 clones listed, roughly three quarters were seen once. The sample here was peripheral blood, taken from a patient treated with radiotherapy plus ipilimumab. The V and J genes are TRBV27 and TRBJ2-1, with D perhaps TRBD2 (5 bases). The sequence derives from a human donor with non-small cell lung cancer whose response to radiotherapy plus ipilimumab could not be evaluated. CDR3 sequence (DNA): TGTGCCAGCAGTTTAGCGGGTACATCCTACAATGAGCAGTTCTTC. It is translated as CASSLAGTSYNEQFF.